The TCR beta chain under discussion was sequenced for a study of blood T cell repertoires in COVID-19. For the study at large: Whether acute or convalescent, the COVID-19 samples came from the United States, Italy and Spain. PBMCs, B-cell-depleted T cells, or T cells provided the cDNA or gDNA that made up the material.

As processed by the authors: Estimated nucleated cell counts came from reference gene primer amplification. Here immunoSEQ multiplex PCR was the method, and the copy in TCRdb shows in-frame clones only, minus some. From that table come the V and J calls and clone size; the DNA was used to work out D and trimming. Of some 210,000 clones in the sample, 80% to 90% were seen once. The CDR3 totals 19 residues. The ends lost 4 bases at V and 1 base at J; junction bases unmatched: 15. CDR1 is SNHLY, CDR2 FYNNEI, per germline. The TCR was taken from a human donor in a cohort sampled during active COVID-19. Sequenced sample: peripheral blood. The chain combines TRBV2 with TRBJ1-4, with 7 bases matching TRBD1. The CDR3 spells CASSGYRLAGQRTNEKLFF. The CDR3 DNA sequence: TGTGCCAGCAGTGGTTACCGGCTTGCGGGACAGAGAACTAATGAAAAACTGTTTTTT.